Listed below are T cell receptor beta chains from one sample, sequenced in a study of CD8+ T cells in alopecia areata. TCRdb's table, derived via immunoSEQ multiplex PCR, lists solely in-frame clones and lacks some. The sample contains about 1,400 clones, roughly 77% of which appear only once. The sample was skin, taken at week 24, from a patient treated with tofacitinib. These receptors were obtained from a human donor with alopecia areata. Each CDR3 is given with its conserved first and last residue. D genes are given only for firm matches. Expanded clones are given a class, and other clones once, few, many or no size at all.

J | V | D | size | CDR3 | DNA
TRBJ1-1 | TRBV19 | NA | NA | CASSIRGARGTEAFF | TGTGCCAGTAGTATTCGGGGGGCGCGGGGCACTGAAGCTTTCTTT
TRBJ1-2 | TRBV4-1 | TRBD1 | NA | CASSQTGDYGYTF | TGCGCCAGCAGCCAGACAGGGGACTATGGCTACACCTTC
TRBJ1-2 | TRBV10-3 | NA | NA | CAISQDSNYGYTF | TGTGCCATCAGTCAGGACAGTAACTATGGCTACACCTTC
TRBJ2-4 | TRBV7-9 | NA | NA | CASSPPGGGLAKNIQYF | TGTGCCAGCAGCCCACCCGGGGGCGGGCTGGCCAAAAACATTCAGTACTTC
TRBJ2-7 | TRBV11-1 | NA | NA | CASSPWGEEQYF | TGTGCCAGCAGCCCTTGGGGAGAAGAGCAGTACTTC
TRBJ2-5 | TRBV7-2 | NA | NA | CASSRPPQETQYF | TGTGCCAGCAGCCGGCCCCCTCAAGAGACCCAGTACTTC
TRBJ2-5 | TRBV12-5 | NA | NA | CASGPQETQYF | TGTGCTAGTGGTCCCCAAGAGACCCAGTACTTC
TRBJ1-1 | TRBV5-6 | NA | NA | CASSRGVRMNTEAFF | TGTGCCAGCAGCAGGGGTGTTAGGATGAACACTGAAGCTTTCTTT
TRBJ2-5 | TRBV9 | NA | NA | CASSPGSLETQYF | TGTGCCAGCAGCCCCGGGAGTTTGGAGACCCAGTACTTC
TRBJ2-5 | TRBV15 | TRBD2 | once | CATSERGFETQYF | TGTGCCACCAGCGAGCGGGGGTTCGAGACCCAGTACTTC
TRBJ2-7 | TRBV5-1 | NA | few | CASSQSPHYSYEQYF | TGCGCCAGCAGCCAGAGCCCACATTACTCCTACGAGCAGTACTTC
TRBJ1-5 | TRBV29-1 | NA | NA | CSASDWDQPQHF | TGCAGCGCCTCGGACTGGGATCAGCCCCAGCATTTT
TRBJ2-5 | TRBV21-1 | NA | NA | CASSKKGSGAVTQYF | TGTGCCAGCAGCAAAAAGGGTAGCGGGGCGGTGACCCAGTACTTC
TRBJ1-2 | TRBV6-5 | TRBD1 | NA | CASTLGTGYGYTF | TGTGCCAGCACCTTAGGGACAGGCTATGGCTACACCTTC
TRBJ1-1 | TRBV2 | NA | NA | CASSESSGAGAPFF | TGTGCCAGCAGTGAAAGTTCCGGGGCCGGAGCACCTTTCTTT
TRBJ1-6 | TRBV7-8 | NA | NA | CASSLQGNYNSPLHF | TGTGCCAGCAGCTTACAGGGAAACTATAATTCACCCCTCCACTTT
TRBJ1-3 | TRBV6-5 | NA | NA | CASSNPAGNTIYF | TGTGCCAGCAGTAATCCGGCAGGAAACACCATATATTTT
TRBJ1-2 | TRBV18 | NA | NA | CASSPRGSYGYTF | TGTGCCAGCTCACCACGGGGCAGCTATGGCTACACCTTC
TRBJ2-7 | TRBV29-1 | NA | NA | CSAKPGGTYEQYF | TGCAGCGCGAAACCGGGGGGCACCTACGAGCAGTACTTC
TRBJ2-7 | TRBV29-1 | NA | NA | CSVIPGSYEQYF | TGCAGCGTTATCCCGGGGTCCTACGAGCAGTACTTC
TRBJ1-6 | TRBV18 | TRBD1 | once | CASSPTGGNSPLHF | TGTGCCAGCTCACCGACAGGGGGCAATTCACCCCTCCACTTT
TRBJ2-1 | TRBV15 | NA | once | CATSKDPGMGQFF | TGTGCCACCAGCAAGGACCCGGGAATGGGGCAGTTCTTC
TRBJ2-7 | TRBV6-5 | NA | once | CASSRGQGAYEQYF | TGTGCCAGCAGCCGGGGACAAGGAGCCTACGAGCAGTACTTC
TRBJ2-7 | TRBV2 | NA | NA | CASSGPEWEQYF | TGTGCCAGCAGTGGACCGGAGTGGGAGCAGTACTTC